Each of the 7 T cell receptor beta chains below was sequenced from the same sample in a study of blood T cell repertoires in COVID-19. Profiled with immunoSEQ multiplex PCR; TCRdb holds only in-frame clones, not every one. The repertoire consists of about 170,000 clones, with approximately 87% occurring once and the leading ten covering 3.5% to 5%. Sequenced: PBMCs or T cells enriched from blood (not recorded which). Receptor source: a woman in her forties or fifties who had recovered from COVID-19.

The V call is TRBV12-3 or TRBV12-4, the J call TRBJ2-3; D remains ambiguous. V lost 6 bases to trimming and J lost 0 bases, with 7 bases between them. This CDR3 has 13 amino acids. CDR3 in DNA: TGTGCCAGCAGACCTACTAGCACAGATACGCAGTATTTT. Translation gives CASRPTSTDTQYF.

The chain uses TRBV7-9 and TRBJ2-2, with TRBD1 as a possible D gene (6 bases). Germline CDR1 SEHNR, CDR2 FQNEAQ (reference sequence). CDR3 size: 15 residues. The V gene lost 3 bases and the J gene lost 0 bases, with 8 bases spanning the gap. DNA for the CDR3: TGTGCCAGCAGCTTCGGGACAACGAACACCGGGGAGCTGTTTTTT. Translated: CASSFGTTNTGELFF.

The chain joins TRBV7-9 to TRBJ2-1, with a possible D match to TRBD2 (5 bases). Trimming removed 10 bases at V and 3 bases at J, with 10 bases between. Germline CDR1 SEHNR, CDR2 FQNEAQ (reference sequence). The length of the CDR3 is 12 residues. This chain's CDR3 is CATGSNYNEQFF. The CDR3 region has the DNA TGTGCCACGGGGAGCAACTACAATGAGCAGTTCTTC. The whole variable domain, filled in from reference TRBV7-9 and TRBJ2-1, reads DTGVSQNPRHKITKRGQNVTFRCDPISEHNRLYWYRQTLGQGPEFLTYFQNEAQLEKSRLLSDRFSAERPKGSFSTLEIQRTEQGDSAMYLCATGSNYNEQFFGPGTRLTVL.

The J gene is TRBJ1-2, the V gene TRBV27; 9 bases match TRBD1. The CDR3 loop spans 13 amino acids. The junction had 5 bases not matched to a gene; V was cut back by 6 bases and J by 6 bases. CDR1 is MNHEY and CDR2 is SMNVEV in the germline V gene (reference sequence). CDR3: CASRVQGADGYTF. The CDR3 nucleotides are TGTGCCAGCAGAGTACAGGGGGCGGATGGCTACACCTTC.

The chain carries TRBV27 and TRBJ1-4, with 9 bases fitting TRBD1. The CDR3 runs to 18 residues. Germline V CDR1 and CDR2: MNHEY, SMNVEV (reference sequence). V shed 5 bases, J shed 1 base, and the junction held 11 bases outside the gene matches. CDR3 DNA sequence: TGTGCCAGCAGTCTAAGGACAGGGGAGACGAGAACTAATGAAAAACTGTTTTTT. It is translated as CASSLRTGETRTNEKLFF. Complete variable domain (other parts from reference TRBV27 and TRBJ1-4): EAQVTQNPRYLITVTGKKLTVTCSQNMNHEYMSWYRQDPGLGLRQIYYSMNVEVTDKGDVPEGYKVSRKEKRNFPLILESPSPNQTSLYFCASSLRTGETRTNEKLFFGSGTQLSVL.

V is TRBV4-3 and J is TRBJ2-1; 7 bases match TRBD2. Germline V gives CDR1 LGHNA, CDR2 YSLEER. The CDR3 is 15 amino acids. The V gene end was trimmed by 2 bases and the J gene end by 9 bases; junction bases not matched to a gene: 10. The CDR3 DNA follows: TGCGCCAGCAGCCAATTTGGAGGGAGGGCCCGTGAGCAGTTCTTC. It translates to CASSQFGGRAREQFF.

This chain uses TRBV6-5 with TRBJ1-2, with 8 bases fitting TRBD1. The CDR3 is 14 residues long. V was clipped by 6 bases and J by 7 bases; unmatched bases: 10. CDR1 is MNHEY and CDR2 is SVGAGI in the germline V gene. The CDR3 is CASSWTGSATGYTF. CDR3 nucleotide sequence: TGTGCCAGCAGCTGGACAGGGAGTGCAACTGGCTACACCTTC.